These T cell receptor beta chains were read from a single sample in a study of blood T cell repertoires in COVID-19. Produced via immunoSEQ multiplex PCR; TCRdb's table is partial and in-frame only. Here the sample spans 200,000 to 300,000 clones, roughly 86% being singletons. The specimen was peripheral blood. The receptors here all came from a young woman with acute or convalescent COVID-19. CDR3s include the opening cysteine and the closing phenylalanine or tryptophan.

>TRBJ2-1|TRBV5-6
CASSSGTGVRWVNEQFF
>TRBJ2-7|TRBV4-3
CASSQETASGLYEQYF
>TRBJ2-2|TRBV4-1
CASSLVGGGSGGELFF
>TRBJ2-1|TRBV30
CAWRPGLAGSQFF
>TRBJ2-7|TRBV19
CASSIGSGRVEQYF
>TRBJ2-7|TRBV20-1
CSASDPLQGNYEQYF
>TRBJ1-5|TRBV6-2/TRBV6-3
CASSSPGQGAGAGNQPQHF
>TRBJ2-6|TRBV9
CASSVFGQGVSGANVLTF
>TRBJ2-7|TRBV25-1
CASSGAGTSYEQYF
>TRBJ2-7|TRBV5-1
CASSLGTSGSYEQYF
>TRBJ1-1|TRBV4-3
CASSQLLAPWEAFF
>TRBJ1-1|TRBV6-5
CASRPGQGGAAFF
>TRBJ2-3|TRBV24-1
CATSDPDEGHTDTQYF
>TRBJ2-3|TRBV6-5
CASSYSLYTDTQYF
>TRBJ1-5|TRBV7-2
CASSSSGQTNQPQHF
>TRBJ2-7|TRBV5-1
CASSRTGGPYEQYF
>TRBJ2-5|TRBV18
CASSPTDMAKTQYF
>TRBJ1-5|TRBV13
CASSLSGMGNQPQHF
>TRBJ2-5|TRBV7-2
CASRQGETQYF
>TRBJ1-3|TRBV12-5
CASGTDGSSGNTIYF
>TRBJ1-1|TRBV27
CASSRQGMNTEAFF
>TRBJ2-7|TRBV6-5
CASSPGTVYEQYF
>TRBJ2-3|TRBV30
CAQNPASGMGDTQYF
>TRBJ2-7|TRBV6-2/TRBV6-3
CASSYPSYEQYF
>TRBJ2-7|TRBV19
CASSIGTSGSYEQYF
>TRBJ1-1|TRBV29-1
CSVAGTGGAWNTEAFF
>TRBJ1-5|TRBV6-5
CASSYSPREQPQHF
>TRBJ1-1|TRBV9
CASSVFSVNTEAFF
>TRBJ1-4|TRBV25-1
CASTGHPDRKLFF
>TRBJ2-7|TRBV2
CASSDVGVPYEQYF
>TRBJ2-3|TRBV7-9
CASSPRAGGTDTQYF
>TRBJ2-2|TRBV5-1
CASRGREDTGELFF
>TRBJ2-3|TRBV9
CASSAEGLAQSSTDTQYF
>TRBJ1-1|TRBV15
CATSRYRGTEAFF
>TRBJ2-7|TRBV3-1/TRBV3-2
CASSPGTSGGKVSYEQYF
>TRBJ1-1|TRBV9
CASSVASQFNTEAFF
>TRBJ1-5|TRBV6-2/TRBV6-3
CASSRAGIQHF
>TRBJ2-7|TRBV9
CASSVGQGASSYEQYF
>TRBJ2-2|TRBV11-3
CASSKVAGGTGELFF
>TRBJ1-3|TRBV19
CASRPTGGNTIYF
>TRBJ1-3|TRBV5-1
CASSRRGVPGQGGWSSGNTIYF
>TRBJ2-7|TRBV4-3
CASSHDYSGSSYEQYF
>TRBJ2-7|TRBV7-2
CASSLWGTPYEQYF
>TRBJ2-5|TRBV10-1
CASSDQSGLAKETQYF
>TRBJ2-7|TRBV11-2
CASSLGQGVYEQYF
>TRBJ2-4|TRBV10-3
CAISEVAVAKNIQYF
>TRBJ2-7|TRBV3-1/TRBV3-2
CASSQDLVSHEQYF
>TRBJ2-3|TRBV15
CATNRGLTNTDTQYF
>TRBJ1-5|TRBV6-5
CASSSGQGANQPQHF
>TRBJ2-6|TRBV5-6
CASSWTGSSGANVLTF
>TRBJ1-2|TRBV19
CASSQGRSNYGYTF
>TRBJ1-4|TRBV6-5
CASSYSGQGEEKLFF
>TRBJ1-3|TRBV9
CASSVDSSGNTIYF
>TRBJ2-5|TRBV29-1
CSVHVSVETQYF
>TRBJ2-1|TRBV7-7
CASSYGVTSYNEQFF
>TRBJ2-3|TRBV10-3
CATTSASTDTQYF
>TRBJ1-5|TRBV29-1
CSVAGYNQPQHF